A selection of T cell receptor beta chains follows, all from one sample in a study of cytotoxic CD8 clonotypes in ibrutinib-treated CLL. Generated by immunoSEQ multiplex PCR, the TCRdb table keeps only in-frame clones and is missing some. The sample includes roughly 200,000 clones, 79% seen only once; the top ten take roughly 11%. The input for sequencing was PBMCs, taken after 12 months of ibrutinib treatment. All receptors come from a human donor with chronic lymphocytic leukemia. The CDR3 runs from the conserved cysteine through the conserved F or W. Some rows have no size entry. The others give once, few or many, or a class for an expanded clone.

clone_size j_call v_call cdr3_aa
. TRBJ1-1 TRBV2 CASTLRQVMNTEAFF
once TRBJ2-2 TRBV7-9 CASSSPGNTGELFF
. TRBJ1-3 TRBV11-2 CASSIQGAEVDTIYF
. TRBJ2-7 TRBV7-3 CASSLHSLSDEQYF
. TRBJ2-7 TRBV27 CASTKTAQTSYEQYF
. TRBJ2-2 TRBV5-4 CASSLGTALNTGELFF
. TRBJ2-7 TRBV27 CASSLLAGGLDEQYF
. TRBJ1-2 TRBV4-1 CASSQGGTANYGYTF
. TRBJ2-1 TRBV28 CASNPPDRTYNEQFF
. TRBJ2-7 TRBV6-6 CASKSSGNEQYF
. TRBJ2-1 TRBV7-9 CASSFKGTGQNEQFF
. TRBJ2-3 TRBV7-9 CASSLAGGPYSLDTQYF
. TRBJ1-1 TRBV6-5 CASSYSYGNTEAFF
once TRBJ2-7 TRBV7-2 CASSLVSGEQYF
few TRBJ2-1 TRBV5-1 CASSPSGRVNEQFF
. TRBJ2-3 TRBV18 CASSLGQGATSTDTQYF
. TRBJ2-3 TRBV6-1 CASRGTADTQYF
. TRBJ1-2 TRBV11-2 CASSLQGANYGYTF
. TRBJ2-2 TRBV19 CASSTSGVNTGELFF
. TRBJ2-3 TRBV28 CASSLYILAGGTDTQYF
. TRBJ2-7 TRBV19 CASSISGGWTEQYF
. TRBJ1-1 TRBV6-5 CASRPAVHMNTEAFF
. TRBJ2-7 TRBV6-5 CASSYRGQGDEQYF
. TRBJ1-2 TRBV6-5 CASSYSSIYGYTF
. TRBJ2-5 TRBV29-1 CSVKGRQGGETQYF
. TRBJ2-4 TRBV29-1 CSARLRITAKNIQYF
. TRBJ1-1 TRBV7-9 CASSSLQGDTEAFF
. TRBJ2-1 TRBV5-1 CASSLVSGPSYNEQFF
. TRBJ2-3 TRBV9 CASSLQTGGPTDTQYF
few TRBJ1-6 TRBV7-2 CASTGFGSPLHF
. TRBJ1-2 TRBV29-1 CSVRGRASYGYTF
. TRBJ2-7 TRBV11-2 CASRGAAHSYEQYF
few TRBJ2-1 TRBV4-1 CASSQDSVNEQFF
. TRBJ1-2 TRBV28 CACEGVDGYTF
. TRBJ2-3 TRBV7-6 CASSLVLAGVPSTDTQYF
. TRBJ2-3 TRBV5-1 CASSLLPGSDTQYF
. TRBJ2-3 TRBV7-9 CASKVRNTQYF
. TRBJ2-7 TRBV11-3 CASSLDPGSRQQYF
. TRBJ2-2 TRBV30 CARTAGTNTGELFF
. TRBJ1-6 TRBV5-1 CASSVMGQTNSPLHF
. TRBJ1-1 TRBV19 CASSIGGWGDVEAFF
. TRBJ2-5 TRBV4-1 CASSQGWTAGFKETQYF
. TRBJ1-5 TRBV19 CASSIGRGLGNQPQHF
once TRBJ1-1 TRBV9 CASSVGTVTEAFF
. TRBJ1-2 TRBV5-4 CASSFDRYYGYTF
. TRBJ2-3 TRBV5-1 CASSLGLAGGSQSDTQYF
. TRBJ1-5 TRBV19 CASMPLQYSNQPQHF
. TRBJ2-3 TRBV19 CATHGGASGDTQYF
. TRBJ2-2 TRBV7-9 CASSFQTGELFF
. TRBJ2-3 TRBV4-1 CASSPDNTRVDTQYF
. TRBJ2-1 TRBV29-1 CSVGEQGSYNEQFF
. TRBJ1-4 TRBV5-1 CASSLGGGGDEKLFF
. TRBJ2-7 TRBV14 CASSQDLRQYF
. TRBJ2-3 TRBV4-2 CASSQRGSGGASTDTQYF
. TRBJ1-2 TRBV19 CASSIDAPDGTAWVYGYTF
. TRBJ1-5 TRBV20-1 CSAVLGPQHF
once TRBJ2-7 TRBV7-2 CASNTGGRWYEQYF
. TRBJ2-7 TRBV6-5 CASSYPTWGEQYF
. TRBJ1-6 TRBV27 CASSTNLQGGNNSPLHF